This T cell receptor (beta chain) is drawn from a study of OX40 agonist ivuxolimab in advanced cancers. Study-wide background: Prior anti-PD-1, anti-PD-L1 or anti-CTLA-4 therapy did not bar entry, and approximately 40% had some. Study observations and caveats: Expanded clones were, on average, more numerous among CD8+ T cells than CD4+. Some patients who did not respond also had low normalized T-cell clonal expansion.

Collection of blood occurred at baseline, at cycle 4 day 1, and at cycle 7 day 1. TCRdb's copy holds only in-frame clones and misses some; the assay was immunoSEQ multiplex PCR. The table has about 68,000 clones, about nine tenths seen once. The J segment lost 6 bases and the V segment lost 7 bases, leaving 11 bases of the junction unmatched. Germline values: CDR1 MNHEY, CDR2 SVGAGI. The CDR3 extends over 14 amino acids. Worth noting for this clone: Its specificity is unknown.

This chain connects TRBV6-5 to TRBJ1-2, with TRBD1 matching over 7 bases. The sequencing used CD4+ or CD8+ T cells sorted from blood, collected in a trial of the OX40 agonist ivuxolimab. This sequence was found in an adult with an advanced solid tumor such as melanoma, head and neck, liver or kidney cancer. Here the CDR3 reads CASTLRQGLDGYTF. Written as DNA, the CDR3 is TGTGCCAGCACCCTCCGACAGGGTCTTGATGGCTACACCTTC.